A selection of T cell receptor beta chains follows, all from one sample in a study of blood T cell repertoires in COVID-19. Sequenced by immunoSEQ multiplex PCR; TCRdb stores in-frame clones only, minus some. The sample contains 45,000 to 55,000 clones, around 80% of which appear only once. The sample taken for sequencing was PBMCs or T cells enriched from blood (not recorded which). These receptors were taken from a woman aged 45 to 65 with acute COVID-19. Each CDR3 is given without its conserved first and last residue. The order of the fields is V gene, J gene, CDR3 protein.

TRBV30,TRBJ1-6,AWRGLGGNSPLH
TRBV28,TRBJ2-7,ASSLEGYEQY
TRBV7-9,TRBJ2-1,ASSLTQGEEQF
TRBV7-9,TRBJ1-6,ASSSGDSPNSPLH
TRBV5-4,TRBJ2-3,ASLWTGNTDTQY
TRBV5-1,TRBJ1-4,ASSTGTGVMHEKLF
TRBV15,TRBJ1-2,ATSRDASFGYT
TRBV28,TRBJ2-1,ASSLKGAGGPRNEQF
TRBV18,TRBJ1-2,ASSPDGGHNYGYT
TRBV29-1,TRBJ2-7,SVELGDRAYEQY
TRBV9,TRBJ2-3,ASSVVGRGAHTDTQY
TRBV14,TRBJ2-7,ASSLSPGYEQY
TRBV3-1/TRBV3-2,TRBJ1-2,ASSQERGTGNGYT
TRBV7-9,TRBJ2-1,ASSLGRATYNEQF
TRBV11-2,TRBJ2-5,ASSLGSSGGNKETQY
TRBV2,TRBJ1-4,ASSGTGGRNEKLF
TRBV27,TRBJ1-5,ASRRTGTNQPQH
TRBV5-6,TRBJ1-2,ASSRRESYGYT
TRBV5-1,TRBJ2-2,ASSSGVTGELF
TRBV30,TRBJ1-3,AWSVQGGGNTIY
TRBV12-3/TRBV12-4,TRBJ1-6,ASSYGRAPLH
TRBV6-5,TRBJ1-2,ASHRTGGDGYT
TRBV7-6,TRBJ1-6,ASSSSGDFNSPLH
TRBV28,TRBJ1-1,ASSFGFVNEAF
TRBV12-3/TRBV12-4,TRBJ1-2,ASSPRGSEGYT
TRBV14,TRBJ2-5,ASSHEVETQY
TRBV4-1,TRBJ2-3,ASSQDPRWTDTQY
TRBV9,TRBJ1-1,ASSADRTNTEAF
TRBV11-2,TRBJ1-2,ASSLGGPQVYGYT
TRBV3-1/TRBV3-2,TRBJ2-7,ASSRGQISYEQY
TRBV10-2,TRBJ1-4,ASSDHRGEKLF
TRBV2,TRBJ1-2,ASSEFATRSNYGYT
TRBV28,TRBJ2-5,ASNTRGDRQETQY
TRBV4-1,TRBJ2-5,ASSQVGLAQETQY
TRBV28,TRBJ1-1,ASSWTGGKTEAF
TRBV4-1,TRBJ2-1,ASSQGTSGGMYEQF
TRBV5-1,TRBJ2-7,ASSSRQGRYEQY
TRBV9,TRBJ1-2,ASSGFRGNYGYT
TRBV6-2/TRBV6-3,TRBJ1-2,ASSPSEVVSYGYT
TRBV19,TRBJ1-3,ASSILTGRGNTIY
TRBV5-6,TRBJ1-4,ASSSIYGQETNEKLF
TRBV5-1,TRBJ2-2,ARGQGGQGTGELF
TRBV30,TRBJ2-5,AWSSGGAGETQY
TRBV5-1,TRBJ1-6,ASSSTGWGNSPLH
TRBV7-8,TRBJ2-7,ASSPPAGSYEQY
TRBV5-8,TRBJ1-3,ASSQGNGNTIY
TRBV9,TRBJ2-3,ASSVADWGATDTQY
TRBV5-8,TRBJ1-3,ASSLFRGATGNTIY
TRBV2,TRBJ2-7,ASSERTGKHYEQY
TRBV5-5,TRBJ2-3,ASSSSGTITDTQY
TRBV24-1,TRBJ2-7,ATSDGNSYEQY
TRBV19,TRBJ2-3,ASRPGGGIDTQY
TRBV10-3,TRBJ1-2,ASQTGGVYGYT
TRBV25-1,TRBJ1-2,ASSPGQGSGYGYT
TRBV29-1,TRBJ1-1,SVEGRLQSSNTEAF
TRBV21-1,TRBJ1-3,ASSKPPGTGRVGNGFDGNTIY
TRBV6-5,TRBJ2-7,ASSYQRGSSEQY
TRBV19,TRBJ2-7,ASSIGQGAYEQY
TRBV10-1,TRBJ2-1,ASSLAGDDNEQF